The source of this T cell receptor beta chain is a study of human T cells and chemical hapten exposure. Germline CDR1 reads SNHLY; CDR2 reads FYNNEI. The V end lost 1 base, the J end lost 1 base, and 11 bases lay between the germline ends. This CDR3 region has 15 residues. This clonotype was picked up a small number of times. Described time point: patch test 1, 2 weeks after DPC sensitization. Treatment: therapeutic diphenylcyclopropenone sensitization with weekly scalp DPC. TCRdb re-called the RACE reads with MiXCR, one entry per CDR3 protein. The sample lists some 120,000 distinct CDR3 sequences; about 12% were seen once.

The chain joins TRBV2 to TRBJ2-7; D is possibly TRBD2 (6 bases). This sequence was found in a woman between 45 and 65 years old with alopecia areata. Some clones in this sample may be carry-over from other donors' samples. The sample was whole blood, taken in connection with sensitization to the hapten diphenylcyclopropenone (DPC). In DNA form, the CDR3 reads TGTGCCAGCAGTGAAGAACAGGCGGGGTCCTACGAGCAGTACTTC. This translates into CASSEEQAGSYEQYF.